This is a list of T cell receptor beta chains from one sample in a study of beta chain features in type 1 diabetes. Some clones are missing from TCRdb's copy, which holds only in-frame ones; the method was immunoSEQ multiplex PCR. The table records 200,000 to 250,000 clones, roughly 10% of them present only once. The sample comprised central memory CD4+ T cells from blood. The receptor set was obtained from a man aged 18 to 35 in good health. Each CDR3 is given with its conserved first and last residue. The order of the fields is D gene, clone size, J gene, V gene, CDR3 protein, CDR3 DNA. A D gene is named only where the DNA matches it firmly. Not all rows give a size; the values are once, few, many and, for expanded clones, a class.

. . TRBJ1-2 TRBV5-1 CASSLAAGKGYGYTF TGCGCCAGCAGCTTGGCGGCAGGGAAAGGCTATGGCTACACCTTC
TRBD2 many TRBJ2-7 TRBV5-1 CASSAGEVYEQYF TGCGCCAGCAGCGCGGGAGAGGTCTACGAGCAGTACTTC
. . TRBJ1-3 TRBV9 CASSVAAGVSGNTIYF TGTGCCAGCAGCGTAGCCGCAGGGGTTTCTGGAAACACCATATATTTT
TRBD1 few TRBJ1-4 TRBV5-1 CASSRPGQGNEKLFF TGCGCCAGCAGCCGTCCGGGACAGGGCAATGAAAAACTGTTTTTT
. . TRBJ2-5 TRBV18 CASSSTGKETQYF TGTGCCAGCTCATCCACAGGGAAAGAGACCCAGTACTTC
TRBD1 . TRBJ1-5 TRBV10-3 CASHGDRGLQPQHF TGTGCCTCGCATGGGGACAGGGGGCTGCAGCCCCAGCATTTT
. few TRBJ2-7 TRBV5-1 CASSLVSGTGYEQYF TGCGCCAGCAGCTTGGTATCGGGGACGGGATACGAGCAGTACTTC
. . TRBJ2-4 TRBV19 CASSTRQAKNIQYF TGTGCCAGTAGTACCCGACAGGCCAAAAACATTCAGTACTTC
. . TRBJ1-2 TRBV7-9 CASSLEVANYGYTF TGTGCCAGCAGCTTAGAAGTAGCTAACTATGGCTACACCTTC
TRBD2 many TRBJ2-1 TRBV7-2 CASSLQGREWGNNEQFF TGTGCCAGCAGCTTACAAGGGCGGGAGTGGGGGAACAATGAGCAGTTCTTC
. few TRBJ1-3 TRBV30 CAWSVRGGPGNTIYF TGTGCCTGGAGTGTTCGGGGAGGGCCTGGAAACACCATATATTTT
TRBD1 . TRBJ1-2 TRBV29-1 CSGTPGTGSYGYTF TGCAGCGGTACCCCCGGGACAGGGAGCTATGGCTACACCTTC
. . TRBJ2-2 TRBV18 CASSMGTSANTGELFF TGTGCCAGCTCAATGGGCACGTCAGCGAACACCGGGGAGCTGTTTTTT
. once TRBJ1-1 TRBV6-1 CASSEIWGNTEAFF TGTGCCAGCAGTGAAATCTGGGGGAACACTGAAGCTTTCTTT
. few TRBJ1-1 TRBV11-3 CASSLGSATEAFF TGTGCCAGCAGCTTAGGTTCAGCAACTGAAGCTTTCTTT
TRBD1 once TRBJ2-7 TRBV7-8 CASSLGDRGEQYF TGTGCCAGCAGCTTAGGGGACAGGGGCGAGCAGTACTTC
. . TRBJ1-1 TRBV6-1 CASSYGKNTEAFF TGTGCCAGCAGTTATGGGAAGAACACTGAAGCTTTCTTT
. . TRBJ2-7 TRBV7-9 CASSPPGTGLYEQYF TGTGCCAGCAGCCCACCCGGGACGGGACTTTACGAGCAGTACTTC
. many TRBJ2-7 TRBV15 CATSRESKEQYF TGTGCCACCAGCAGAGAGAGTAAGGAGCAGTACTTC
. few TRBJ2-3 TRBV7-9 CASSRSGSSTDTQYF TGTGCCAGCAGTCGGAGCGGGTCTAGCACAGATACGCAGTATTTT
. . TRBJ2-7 TRBV9 CASSVAPQGRDEQYF TGTGCCAGCAGCGTAGCCCCCCAGGGTCGGGACGAGCAGTACTTC
. few TRBJ2-4 TRBV5-1 CASSLDGLKNIQYF TGCGCCAGCAGCTTGGACGGGCTTAAAAACATTCAGTACTTC
. . TRBJ2-1 TRBV7-2 CASSGATGRGRNEQFF TGTGCCAGCAGCGGAGCAACGGGGAGAGGCCGCAATGAGCAGTTCTTC
. few TRBJ2-6 TRBV25-1 CASSPVQGAGANVLTF TGTGCCAGCAGCCCCGTACAGGGTGCCGGGGCCAACGTCCTGACTTTC
TRBD2 few TRBJ2-2 TRBV5-1 CASSLDSAGGELFF TGCGCCAGCAGCTTGGATTCGGCGGGAGGAGAGCTGTTTTTT
TRBD2 . TRBJ2-1 TRBV6-6 CASEKAGGPYNEQFF TGTGCCAGCGAGAAAGCGGGAGGGCCCTACAATGAGCAGTTCTTC
TRBD1 . TRBJ2-7 TRBV7-2 CASSLRQGATYEQYF TGTGCCAGCAGCTTAAGGCAGGGGGCCACCTACGAGCAGTACTTC
TRBD1 few TRBJ1-2 TRBV30 CASYRGAGGYTF TGTGCCTCCTACAGGGGGGCAGGTGGCTACACCTTC
. . TRBJ2-2 TRBV29-1 CSVEIMTGGELFF TGCAGCGTTGAGATAATGACGGGCGGGGAGCTGTTTTTT
. few TRBJ2-1 TRBV29-1 CSVGVQEQFF TGCAGCGTTGGGGTCCAGGAGCAGTTCTTC
. few TRBJ2-5 TRBV5-4 CASSDTWGSETQYF TGTGCCAGCAGCGACACATGGGGTTCAGAGACCCAGTACTTC
. few TRBJ1-5 TRBV2 CARSDGLTRPQHF TGTGCCCGCAGTGATGGGTTAACCCGGCCCCAGCATTTT
TRBD1 few TRBJ2-3 TRBV5-6 CASSSTGAPDTQYF TGTGCCAGCAGCTCGACAGGGGCCCCAGATACGCAGTATTTT
. few TRBJ2-7 TRBV27 CASRQGREQYF TGTGCCAGCAGACAGGGTCGCGAGCAGTACTTC
TRBD2 . TRBJ2-3 TRBV6-1 CASSVTSGRAGTDTQYF TGTGCCAGCAGTGTCACTAGCGGGAGGGCCGGGACAGATACGCAGTATTTT
TRBD2 . TRBJ2-3 TRBV30 CAWSILAGGDTQYF TGTGCCTGGAGCATACTAGCGGGAGGGGATACGCAGTATTTT
. few TRBJ2-7 TRBV7-9 CASSLGRSSYEQYF TGTGCCAGCAGCTTAGGACGGAGCTCCTACGAGCAGTACTTC
. . TRBJ1-4 TRBV7-8 CASSLAVAFNEKLFF TGTGCCAGCAGCTTAGCGGTCGCGTTTAATGAAAAACTGTTTTTT
. . TRBJ2-3 TRBV7-9 CASSRTGQTQYF TGTGCCAGCAGCCGTACAGGGCAAACGCAGTATTTT
TRBD1 . TRBJ1-4 TRBV30 CAWRGQGSFEKLFF TGTGCCTGGAGGGGACAGGGGAGCTTTGAAAAACTGTTTTTT
TRBD2 . TRBJ2-1 TRBV4-2 CASSRPPAGTNEQFF TGTGCCAGCAGCCGCCCCCCAGCGGGAACCAATGAGCAGTTCTTC
TRBD2 few TRBJ2-1 TRBV7-3 CASSSTSDEQFF TGTGCCAGCAGCTCGACTAGCGATGAGCAGTTCTTC
TRBD1 . TRBJ1-1 TRBV19 CASHRDRVGMNTEAFF TGTGCCAGCCACCGGGACAGGGTGGGCATGAACACTGAAGCTTTCTTT
. . TRBJ2-4 TRBV7-2 CASSLAVAKNIQYF TGTGCCAGCAGCTTAGCGGTAGCCAAAAACATTCAGTACTTC
. . TRBJ1-2 TRBV15 CATSRDDTHYYGYTF TGTGCCACCAGCAGAGATGACACACACTACTATGGCTACACCTTC
. few TRBJ2-2 TRBV7-9 CASSFAGELFF TGTGCCAGCAGCTTCGCCGGGGAGCTGTTTTTT
. . TRBJ2-7 TRBV19 CASSIDSPPEQYF TGTGCCAGTAGTATAGATAGTCCGCCCGAGCAGTACTTC
TRBD1 many TRBJ1-2 TRBV28 CASSRTGTGYGYTF TGTGCCAGCAGCCGGACAGGGACGGGCTATGGCTACACCTTC